The 8 T cell receptor beta chains given below trace back to one sample, sequenced in a study of blood T cells in healthy people across ages. It was with a sample-barcoded 5' primer and a J-beta primer mix that a second PCR of about 6 to 12 cycles was run. TCRdb itself ran the 5' RACE reads through MiXCR, one entry per CDR3 protein. The data contain about 1.1 million distinct CDR3 sequences, about two fifths of them singletons. The sequenced sample consisted of blood. These receptors originate from a man between 18 and 35 years old in good health.

V and J are TRBV9 and TRBJ2-5; 7 nucleotides line up with TRBD1. Germline trimming cut 4 bases from V and 3 bases from J; bases unmatched to any gene: 6. Germline V lookup: CDR1 SGDLS, CDR2 YYNGEE. This CDR3 contains 14 residues. The CDR3 DNA reads as TGTGCCAGCAGCTCGGACAGGCCAAAAGAGACCCAGTACTTC. Amino acid sequence: CASSSDRPKETQYF.

The chain combines TRBV10-3 with TRBJ2-3; the D is unclear. The V gene's germline CDR1 is ENHRY and CDR2 SYGVKD. The CDR3 length is 14 residues. The V and J ends lost 11 bases and 2 bases respectively, with 17 bases between them. DNA for the CDR3: TGTGCCGCTTGGTCCGCCGGATCCACAGATACGCAGTATTTT. Protein: CAAWSAGSTDTQYF.

The rearrangement links TRBV7-3 to TRBJ2-5; D gene uncertain. Germline assignment: CDR1 SGHTA and CDR2 FQGTGA. The CDR3 is made up of 14 amino acids. The V end lost 1 base, the J end lost 5 bases, and 11 bases lay between the germline ends. Written as DNA, the CDR3 is TGTGCCAGCAGCTTAAGCCCGGGTCACGAGACCCAGTACTTC. Protein sequence: CASSLSPGHETQYF.

V gene TRBV6-1 combines with J gene TRBJ2-7; 7 nucleotides match TRBD2. The end of the DNA fits TRBJ2-5 better, so the J call may be wrong. This CDR3 contains 14 residues. CDR1 and CDR2 from the germline V gene are MNHNS and SASEGT. CDR3 in DNA: TGTGCCAGCACTCGAGGCGGGGGAGAAGAGACCCAGTACTTC. It encodes CASTRGGGEETQYF.

This clonotype was seen repeatedly, ten times or more. This chain connects TRBV6-4 to TRBJ2-3, with D perhaps TRBD2 (5 bases). Germline CDR1 reads MRHNA; CDR2 reads SNTAGT. This CDR3 region has 17 residues. Deletions cut 0 bases from V and 0 bases from J, with 13 bases between. CDR3 region: CASSDSIGGGSTDTQYF. The CDR3 coding sequence is TGTGCCAGCAGTGACTCGATCGGTGGAGGAAGCACAGATACGCAGTATTTT.

This clonotype was counted ten times or more. This rearrangement joins TRBV20-1 to TRBJ2-7, with D hard to call. Germline-derived CDR1 and CDR2 are DFQATT and SNEGSKA (reference sequence). The CDR3 has 12 amino acids. Trimming shortened V by 4 bases and J by 4 bases, and 11 bases separated the two germline ends. The CDR3 protein is CSAKPISYEQYF. CDR3 nucleotides: TGCAGTGCTAAACCTATCTCGTACGAGCAGTACTTC.

This clonotype was counted only a few times. This chain uses TRBV28 with TRBJ2-7; 8 bases agree with TRBD2. J lost 7 bases, V lost 3 bases, and 8 bases had no gene match. CDR3 length equals 14 residues. Germline loops: CDR1 MDHEN, CDR2 SYDVKM. CDR3 loop: CASSFTSGNNEQYF. The CDR3 DNA is TGTGCCAGCAGTTTTACTAGCGGCAACAATGAGCAGTACTTC.

This sequence joins TRBV5-1 and TRBJ2-3; no definite D call. CDR3 length: 15 residues. Trimming removed 2 bases at V and 0 bases at J, with 10 bases between. Germline CDR1 and CDR2: SGHRS and YFSETQ. Written as DNA, the CDR3 is TGCGCCAGCAGCTTTAGGGTCGAAAGCACAGATACGCAGTATTTT. This sequence encodes CASSFRVESTDTQYF.